This passage covers 16 T cell receptor beta chains from one sample sequenced in a study of T cell responses to AZD1222 COVID-19 vaccine. Sequenced by immunoSEQ multiplex PCR; TCRdb stores in-frame clones only, minus some. The repertoire has around 100,000 clones, around 88% of them found once; the top ten carry about 6.8%. The sequencing used peripheral blood, collected 28 days after the second AZD1222 dose. Every receptor here comes from an adult who received the AZD1222 COVID-19 vaccine.

The chain uses TRBV7-9 and TRBJ1-3; 8 positions agree with TRBD1. Germline CDR1 reads SEHNR; CDR2 reads FQNEAQ (reference sequence). The ends lost 1 base at V and 8 bases at J; junction bases unmatched: 7. CDR3 length equals 15 residues. The CDR3 coding sequence is TGTGCCAGCAGCTTAGTTGGACAGGGATTGTACACCATATATTTT. Residues: CASSLVGQGLYTIYF.

This clone was counted between two and nine times. The V gene is TRBV5-6, the J gene TRBJ1-1, with no clear D. Trimming cost V 4 bases and J 4 bases, with 8 bases left between them. The germline V gene has CDR1 SGHDT and CDR2 YYEEEE. There are 12 residues in the CDR3. CDR3 DNA sequence: TGTGCCAGCAGCCGGCGGGGCACTGAAGCTTTCTTT. Translating it yields CASSRRGTEAFF.

The genes are TRBV3-1 (or the pseudogene TRBV3-2) and TRBJ1-2; no reliable D call. The CDR3 loop spans 13 amino acids. Between the trimmed V and J ends, which lost 3 bases and 7 bases, there was a span of 12 bases. The germline CDR1 and CDR2 sequences are LGHDT and YNNKEL (reference sequence). CDR3 DNA sequence: TGTGCCAGCAGCCACAGTGCCTTTCGTGGCTACACCTTC. Translation gives CASSHSAFRGYTF.

The CDR3 region has the DNA TGTGCCAGCAGCCAAGTATTGACTTCGGGCGCTGAAGCTTTCTTT. Protein: CASSQVLTSGAEAFF. The J gene is TRBJ1-1, the V gene TRBV3-1 (or the pseudogene TRBV3-2); D not resolved. Looked up from germline, CDR1 is LGHDT and CDR2 is YNNKEL (reference sequence). Deletions cut 1 base from V and 6 bases from J, with 15 bases between. The CDR3 runs to 15 residues.

The chain recombines TRBV2 with TRBJ1-5; no definite D call. The CDR3 totals 14 residues. V lost 6 bases, J lost 0 bases, and 9 bases lay in between. Germline CDR1 SNHLY, CDR2 FYNNEI. The CDR3 DNA reads TGTGCCAGCAGGGAAATATATAGCAATCAGCCCCAGCATTTT. It is translated as CASREIYSNQPQHF.

The rearrangement links TRBV5-4 to TRBJ1-6; unclear D gene. The CDR3 covers 15 residues. Trimming took 0 bases from V and 7 from J, leaving 11 bases between them. Germline CDR1 reads SGHNT; CDR2 reads YYREEE (reference sequence). CDR3 DNA sequence: TGTGCCAGCAGCTTGGGGACGGAAGGAAATTCACCCCTCCACTTT. Amino acid sequence: CASSLGTEGNSPLHF.

The chain has TRBV19 and TRBJ2-3; D is possibly TRBD2 (5 bases). V lost 6 bases to trimming and J lost 0 bases, with 10 bases between them. CDR3 length equals 14 residues. Germline V gives CDR1 LNHDA, CDR2 SQIVND (reference sequence). The DNA of the CDR3 is TGTGCCAGTAGCCTCTCGGGGAGCACAGATACGCAGTATTTT. This gives the protein CASSLSGSTDTQYF.

A single count supports this clone. V gene TRBV3-1 (or the pseudogene TRBV3-2) combines with J gene TRBJ2-1; D perhaps matches TRBD2 (7 bases). Germline V gene sequence: CDR1 LGHDT, CDR2 YNNKEL (reference sequence). The CDR3 totals 18 residues. V was shortened by 0 bases and J by 5 bases, with 20 bases between the two germline ends. The CDR3 loop reads CASSQDIQSGGVNNEQFF. CDR3 in DNA: TGTGCCAGCAGCCAAGATATACAGTCGGGGGGCGTAAACAATGAGCAGTTCTTC.

This clone was seen more than once but under ten times. This sequence joins TRBV7-3 and TRBJ1-5; possible D gene TRBD1, 5 bases. Germline V gene sequence: CDR1 SGHTA, CDR2 FQGTGA. The V gene lost 5 bases and the J gene lost 5 bases, with 13 bases spanning the gap. The CDR3 sequence is 14 residues long. The CDR3 DNA reads TGTGCCAGCAGCCCCCGGGACGCCGATCAGCCCCAGCATTTT. This translates into CASSPRDADQPQHF.

The rearrangement uses TRBV7-2 and TRBJ2-7; the D is unclear. Trimming removed 4 bases from V and 2 bases from J, with 3 bases in between. The germline V gene has CDR1 SGHTA and CDR2 FQGNSA. This CDR3 has 11 amino acids. The CDR3 bases are TGTGCCAGCAGCTATGCCTACGAGCAGTACTTC. It encodes CASSYAYEQYF.

The gene calls are TRBV6-2 or TRBV6-3 and TRBJ1-3; D ambiguous. CDR1 MNHEY and CDR2 SVGEGT come from the germline V gene. V was cut by 0 bases and J by 0 bases, with 9 bases left in between. The CDR3 runs 16 residues. In nucleotides, the CDR3 is TGTGCCAGCAGTTACTCGGACGATTACTCTGGAAACACCATATATTTT. Translation gives CASSYSDDYSGNTIYF.

CDR3 coding DNA: TGTGCCAGCTCAACTAGCGCCCATTGGGGGCAGTTCTTC. Translation: CASSTSAHWGQFF. The chain uses TRBV6-5 and TRBJ2-1, with 7 bases aligning to TRBD2. V lost 8 bases, J lost 12 bases, and 13 bases stayed unmatched. The CDR3 length is 13 residues. Germline CDR1 reads MNHEY; CDR2 reads SVGAGI.

The chain couples TRBV18 to TRBJ1-3; 7 nucleotides agree with TRBD1. V lost 3 bases, J lost 6 bases, and 8 bases stayed unmatched. Germline loops: CDR1 KGHSH, CDR2 LQKENI. The CDR3 contains 15 residues. CDR3 sequence (DNA): TGTGCCAGCTCACCTCCGGGACAGAAGCTAAACACCATATATTTT. It translates to CASSPPGQKLNTIYF. Drawing the rest from reference TRBV18 and TRBJ1-3, the complete variable domain is NAGVMQNPRHLVRRRGQEARLRCSPMKGHSHVYWYRQLPEEGLKFMVYLQKENIIDESGMPKERFSAEFPKEGPSILRIQQVVRGDSAAYFCASSPPGQKLNTIYFGEGSWLTVV.

The chain couples TRBV6-5 to TRBJ2-2, with D perhaps assigned TRBD1 or TRBD2 (5 bases each). The germline V gene has CDR1 MNHEY and CDR2 SVGAGI. The CDR3 contains 15 residues. The ends were cut back, 8 bases at V and 1 base at J, with 14 bases in the middle. CDR3 residues: CASQSRDRNTGELFF. CDR3 nucleotide sequence: TGTGCCAGCCAATCCCGGGACCGGAACACCGGGGAGCTGTTTTTT.

V gene TRBV7-9 combines with J gene TRBJ2-3; weak D call: TRBD2 (6 bases). CDR3 length: 16 residues. V was cut by 5 bases and J by 5 bases, with 20 bases left in between. CDR1 is SEHNR, CDR2 FQNEAQ, per germline (reference sequence). CDR3 in DNA: TGTGCCAGCAGCCCCAATTTTGGGGGGATGGGAGATACGCAGTATTTT. It specifies CASSPNFGGMGDTQYF.

The chain is built from TRBV6-2 or TRBV6-3 and TRBJ2-1; 13 bases map to TRBD2. The V gene end was trimmed by 5 bases and the J gene end by 7 bases; junction bases not matched to a gene: 8. CDR3 length: 16 residues. The germline gives CDR1 MNHEY, CDR2 SVGEGT. The CDR3 region is CASSPKLAGGENEQFF. The DNA for the CDR3 is TGTGCCAGCAGTCCCAAACTAGCGGGGGGGGAGAATGAGCAGTTCTTC.